The sample holds many counts of the clone carrying this T cell receptor (beta chain). Its antigen is currently unknown. This sample is part of a study of Graves' ophthalmopathy and Graves' hyperthyroidism. Study results and caveats: Most thyroid clonotypes with frequency above 0.001 were detected in blood too.

The germline CDR1 and CDR2 sequences are SGHAT and FQNNGV. CDR3 length: 13 residues. Deletions cut 3 bases from V and 3 bases from J, with 8 bases between. Exclusion applied to patients with other autoimmune diseases, uncontrolled infections, pregnancy or lactation. Researchers took RNA transcripts and amplified TCR beta CDR3 regions from them. The authors performed first-round RT-PCR with HTBI primers and then a second-round multiplex PCR. TCRdb processed the multiplex PCR reads anew with MiXCR; each CDR3 protein has one entry. This sample yields about 220,000 distinct CDR3 sequences, of which 20% to 25% are seen a single time; 43% belongs to the top ten.

Sequenced sample: peripheral blood. This clonotype originated in a woman aged 45-60 years with Graves' ophthalmopathy. This chain uses TRBV11-2 with TRBJ1-1, with D possibly matching TRBD1 (5 bases). This CDR3 is CASSFDRDTEAFF. CDR3 coding DNA: TGTGCCAGCAGCTTTGACAGAGACACTGAAGCTTTCTTT.